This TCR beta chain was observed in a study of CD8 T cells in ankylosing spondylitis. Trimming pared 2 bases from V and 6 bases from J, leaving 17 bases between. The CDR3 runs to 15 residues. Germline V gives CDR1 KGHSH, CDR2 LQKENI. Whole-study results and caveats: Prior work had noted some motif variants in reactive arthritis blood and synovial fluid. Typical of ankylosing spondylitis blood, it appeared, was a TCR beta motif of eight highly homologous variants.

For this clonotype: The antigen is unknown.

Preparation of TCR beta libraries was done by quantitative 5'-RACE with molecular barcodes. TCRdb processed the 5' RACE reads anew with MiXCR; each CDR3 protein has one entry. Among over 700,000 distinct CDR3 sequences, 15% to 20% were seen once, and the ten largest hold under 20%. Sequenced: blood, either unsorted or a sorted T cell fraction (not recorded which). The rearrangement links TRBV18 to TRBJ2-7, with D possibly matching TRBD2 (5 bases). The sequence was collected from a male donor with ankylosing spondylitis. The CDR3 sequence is CASSPFRDQAPEQYF. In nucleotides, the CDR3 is TGTGCCAGCTCACCATTCCGGGATCAGGCCCCCGAGCAGTACTTC.